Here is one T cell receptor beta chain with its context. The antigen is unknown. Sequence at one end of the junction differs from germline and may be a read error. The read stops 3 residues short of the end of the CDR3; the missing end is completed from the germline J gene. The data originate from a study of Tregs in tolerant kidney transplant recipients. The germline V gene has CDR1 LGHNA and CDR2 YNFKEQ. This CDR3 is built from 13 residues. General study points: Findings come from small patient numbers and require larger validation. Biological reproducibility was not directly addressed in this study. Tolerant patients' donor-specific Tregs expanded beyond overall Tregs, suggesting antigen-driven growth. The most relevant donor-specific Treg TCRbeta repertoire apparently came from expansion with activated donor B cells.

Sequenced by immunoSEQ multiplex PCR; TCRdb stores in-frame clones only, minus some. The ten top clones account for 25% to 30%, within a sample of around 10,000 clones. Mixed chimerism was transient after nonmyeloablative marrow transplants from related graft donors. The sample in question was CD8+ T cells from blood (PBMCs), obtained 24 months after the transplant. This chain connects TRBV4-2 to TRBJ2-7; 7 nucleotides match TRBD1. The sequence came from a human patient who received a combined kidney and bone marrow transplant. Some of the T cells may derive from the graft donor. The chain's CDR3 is CASSQYRGYEQYF. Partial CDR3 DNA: TGCGCCAGCAGCCAATACAGGGGCTACGAG.